The clone carrying this T cell receptor (beta chain) was seen more than once but under ten times. Its cognate antigen is unknown. This specimen comes from a study of cytotoxic CD8 clonotypes in ibrutinib-treated CLL. The sequencing depth, 1 in 200,000 to 1 in 1 million T cells, was the target. The assay was immunoSEQ multiplex PCR, and TCRdb's table has in-frame clones only and misses some. This sample has roughly 50,000 clones, with 57% found just once. General observations from the study: An increase in clonality occurred at ibrutinib response, followed by a return toward baseline at progression. Sustained-remission patients were sampled at different times than progressing patients were.

The sequences come from PBMCs, collected after 24 months of ibrutinib treatment. The origin of this receptor is a human donor with chronic lymphocytic leukemia.

CDR3 residues: CASRTGWVTEAFF. The CDR3 nucleotides read TGTGCCAGCCGGACAGGGTGGGTGACTGAAGCTTTCTTT. This chain uses TRBV19 with TRBJ1-1, with TRBD1 matching over 8 bases. The germline V gene has CDR1 LNHDA and CDR2 SQIVND (reference sequence). The CDR3 sequence is 13 residues long. The V gene end was trimmed by 9 bases and the J gene end by 5 bases; junction bases not matched to a gene: 8.